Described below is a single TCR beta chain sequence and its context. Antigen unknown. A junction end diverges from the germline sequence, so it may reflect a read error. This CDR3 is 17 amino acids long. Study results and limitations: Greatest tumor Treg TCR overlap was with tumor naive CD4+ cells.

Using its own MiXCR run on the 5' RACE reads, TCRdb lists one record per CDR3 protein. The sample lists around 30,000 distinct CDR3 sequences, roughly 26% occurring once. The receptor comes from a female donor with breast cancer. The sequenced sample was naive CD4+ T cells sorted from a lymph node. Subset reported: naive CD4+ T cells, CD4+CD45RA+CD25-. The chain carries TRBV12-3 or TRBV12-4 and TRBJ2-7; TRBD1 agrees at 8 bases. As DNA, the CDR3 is TGTGCCAGCAGTTTAGTGTTCAGGACAGGGAAATTCTACGAGCAGAACTTC. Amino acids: CASSLVFRTGKFYEQNF.